The 11 T cell receptor beta chains below were found in one sample sequenced in a study of T cell responses to AZD1222 COVID-19 vaccine. The protocol was immunoSEQ multiplex PCR, while the TCRdb copy is restricted to in-frame clones and leaves out a portion. The table lists about 27,000 clones, about 90% of them singletons. Sequencing used peripheral blood, obtained 28 days after the second AZD1222 dose. Receptors were obtained from an adult who received the AZD1222 COVID-19 vaccine.

This clone was seen only once. The chain has TRBV30 and TRBJ1-5, with a weak D call TRBD1 (5 bases). Germline V lookup: CDR1 GTSNPN, CDR2 SVGIG (reference sequence). CDR3 length: 13 residues. Trimming removed 0 bases from V and 5 bases from J, with 8 bases in between. Here the CDR3 reads CAWSVRDDQPQHF. The DNA of the CDR3 is TGTGCCTGGAGTGTCAGGGATGATCAGCCCCAGCATTTT. Supplemented by reference TRBV30 and TRBJ1-5, the full variable domain reads SQTIHQWPATLVQPVGSPLSLECTVEGTSNPNLYWYRQAAGRGLQLLFYSVGIGQISSEVPQNLSASRPQDRQFILSSKKLLLSDSGFYLCAWSVRDDQPQHFGDGTRLSIL.

The J gene is TRBJ1-2, the V gene TRBV6-2 or TRBV6-3; no clear D gene. The CDR3 covers 12 residues. V was shortened by 5 bases and J by 8 bases, with 12 bases between the two germline ends. Germline loops: CDR1 MNHEY, CDR2 SVGEGT. CDR3 in amino acids: CASSQERRGYTF. In DNA form, the CDR3 reads TGTGCCAGCAGTCAGGAGAGGCGAGGCTACACCTTC.

This sequence joins TRBV12-5 and TRBJ2-7, with no clear D. Germline CDR1 and CDR2: LGHNT and FRNRAP. The V gene lost 7 bases and the J gene lost 1 base, with 8 bases spanning the gap. This CDR3 region has 12 residues. CDR3 residues: CASAVRSYEQYF. The CDR3 DNA reads TGTGCTAGTGCCGTCCGTTCCTACGAGCAGTACTTC.

The chain links TRBV3-1 (or the pseudogene TRBV3-2) to TRBJ2-1; unclear D gene. This CDR3 has 12 residues. The ends were cut back, 5 bases at V and 7 bases at J, with 9 bases in the middle. CDR1 is LGHDT, CDR2 YNNKEL, per germline (reference sequence). This chain's CDR3 is CASSSSWNEQFF. The CDR3 coding sequence is TGTGCCAGCAGCTCCTCTTGGAATGAGCAGTTCTTC.

The V gene is TRBV30, the J gene TRBJ1-2; possibly TRBD1 for D (5 bases). Germline V gene sequence: CDR1 GTSNPN, CDR2 SVGIG (reference sequence). The CDR3 has 13 residues. V lost 3 bases, J lost 4 bases, and 12 bases lay in between. CDR3 loop: CAWRTGGIYGYTF. CDR3 sequence (DNA): TGTGCCTGGAGGACGGGGGGGATCTATGGCTACACCTTC.

This sequence joins TRBV4-1 and TRBJ1-4, with 8 bases that match TRBD1. Germline CDR1 MGHRA, CDR2 YSYEKL. The CDR3 contains 18 residues. J gave up 0 bases and V 5 bases, and 11 bases lay outside the gene matches. The DNA of the CDR3 is TGCGCCAGCAGCTTTCGACAGGGGCCCGATACAACTAATGAAAAACTGTTTTTT. This sequence encodes CASSFRQGPDTTNEKLFF.

The gene calls are TRBV9 and TRBJ2-7; 9 bases map to TRBD1. After removal of 3 bases from V and 0 bases from J, the junction contained 4 bases not matched to a gene. Per germline, CDR1 SGDLS and CDR2 YYNGEE. CDR3 length: 15 amino acids. The CDR3 coding sequence is TGTGCCAGCAGCGGTCGGACAGGGGACTCCTACGAGCAGTACTTC. Encoded protein: CASSGRTGDSYEQYF. The variable domain in full, with the rest retrieved from reference TRBV9 and TRBJ2-7, is DSGVTQTPKHLITATGQRVTLRCSPRSGDLSVYWYQQSLDQGLQFLIQYYNGEERAKGNILERFSAQQFPDLHSELNLSSLELGDSALYFCASSGRTGDSYEQYFGPGTRLTVT.

The chain couples TRBV19 to TRBJ2-5; 7 bases fit TRBD1. CDR3 length: 13 amino acids. The germline CDR1 and CDR2 sequences are LNHDA and SQIVND (reference sequence). J gave up 4 bases and V 5 bases, and 4 bases lay outside the gene matches. The CDR3 region has the DNA TGTGCCAGTAGTTTTGGACAGGTAGAGACCCAGTACTTC. Its protein product is CASSFGQVETQYF.

V usage is TRBV19 and J usage is TRBJ1-1; D gene unclear. V lost 9 bases to trimming and J lost 5 bases, with 22 bases between them. CDR1 and CDR2 from the germline V gene are LNHDA and SQIVND (reference sequence). This CDR3 is built from 15 residues. CDR3 sequence: CASKFFAGAPTEAFF. CDR3 sequence (DNA): TGTGCCAGCAAATTCTTTGCGGGTGCCCCGACTGAAGCTTTCTTT. The full variable domain, rest sourced from reference TRBV19 and TRBJ1-1, is DGGITQSPKYLFRKEGQNVTLSCEQNLNHDAMYWYRQDPGQGLRLIYYSQIVNDFQKGDIAEGYSVSREKKESFPLTVTSAQKNPTAFYLCASKFFAGAPTEAFFGQGTRLTVV.

The chain employs TRBV7-6 and TRBJ1-1; TRBD1 is a possible D gene (5 bases). V gave up 5 bases and J gave up 5 bases, with 21 bases separating them. Germline V gives CDR1 SGHVS, CDR2 FNYEAQ. This CDR3 has 16 residues. CDR3 bases: TGTGCCAGCAGCCCTAGCAGCCAGGGTGGCGGGACTGAAGCTTTCTTT. It encodes CASSPSSQGGGTEAFF.

The rearrangement joins TRBV20-1 to TRBJ2-1; no reliable D call. CDR1 and CDR2 from the germline V gene are DFQATT and SNEGSKA (reference sequence). Deletions cut 3 bases from V and 7 bases from J, with 7 bases between. The CDR3 runs to 11 residues. The CDR3 sequence is CSASPLNEQFF. CDR3 nucleotides: TGCAGTGCTAGCCCCTTAAATGAGCAGTTCTTC.